This T cell receptor beta chain was documented in a study of CD8 T cells in ankylosing spondylitis. Study findings and constraints: Earlier literature documents some of the motif variants in reactive arthritis synovial fluid and blood.

Via MiXCR, TCRdb re-called the 5' RACE reads, giving one row per CDR3 protein. The sample records roughly 240,000 distinct CDR3 sequences, roughly 32% being singletons. CDR1 is MNHEY, CDR2 SVGAGI, per germline. V lost 2 bases and J 3 bases, leaving 11 bases between the germline ends. This CDR3 has 14 residues. This clonotype was found a few times. Its antigen remains unknown. V gene TRBV6-5 combines with J gene TRBJ2-7; maybe TRBD2 (7 bases). This receptor was taken from a male donor with ankylosing spondylitis or in good health (not recorded which). The sample consisted of blood, either unsorted or a sorted T cell fraction (not recorded which). CDR3 coding DNA: TGTGCCAGCAGTTACGGGGGGGCGAACTACGAGCAGTACTTC. Translating gives CASSYGGANYEQYF.